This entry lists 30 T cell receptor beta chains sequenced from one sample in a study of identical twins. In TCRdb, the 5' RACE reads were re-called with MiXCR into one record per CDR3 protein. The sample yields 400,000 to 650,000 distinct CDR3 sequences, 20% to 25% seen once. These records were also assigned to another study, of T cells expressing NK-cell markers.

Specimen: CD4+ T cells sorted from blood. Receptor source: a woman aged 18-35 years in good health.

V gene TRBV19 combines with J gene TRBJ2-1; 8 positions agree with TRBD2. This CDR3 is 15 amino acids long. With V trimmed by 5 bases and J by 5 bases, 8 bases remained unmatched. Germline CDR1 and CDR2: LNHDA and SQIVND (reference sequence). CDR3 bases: TGTGCCAGTAGTGACTCCGGGACTAGAGACAATGAGCAGTTCTTC. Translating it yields CASSDSGTRDNEQFF.

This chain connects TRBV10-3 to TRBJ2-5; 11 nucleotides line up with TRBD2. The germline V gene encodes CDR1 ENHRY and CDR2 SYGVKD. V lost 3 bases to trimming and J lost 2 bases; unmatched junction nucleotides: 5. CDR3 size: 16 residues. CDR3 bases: TGTGCCATCAGTGATGCTAGCGGGAGGCCACAAGAGACCCAGTACTTC. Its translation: CAISDASGRPQETQYF.

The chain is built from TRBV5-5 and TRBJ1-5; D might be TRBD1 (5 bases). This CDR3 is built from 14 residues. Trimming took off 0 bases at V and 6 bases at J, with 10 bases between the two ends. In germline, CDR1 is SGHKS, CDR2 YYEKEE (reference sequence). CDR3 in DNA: TGTGCCAGCAGCTTGGAAGGGGTCGGTCAGCCCCAGCATTTT. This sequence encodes CASSLEGVGQPQHF.

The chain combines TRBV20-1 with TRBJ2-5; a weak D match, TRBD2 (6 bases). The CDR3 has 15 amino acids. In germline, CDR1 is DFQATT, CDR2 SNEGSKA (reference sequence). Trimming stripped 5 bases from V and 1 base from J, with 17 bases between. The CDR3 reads CSAPSAGLFQETQYF. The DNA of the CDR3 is TGCAGTGCTCCTTCGGCGGGACTTTTCCAAGAGACCCAGTACTTC.

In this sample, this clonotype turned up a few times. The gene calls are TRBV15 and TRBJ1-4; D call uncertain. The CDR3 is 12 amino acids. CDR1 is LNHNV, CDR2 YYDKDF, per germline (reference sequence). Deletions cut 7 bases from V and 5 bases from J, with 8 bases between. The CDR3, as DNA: TGTGCCACCAAGGGAGAGAATGAAAAACTGTTTTTT. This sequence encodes CATKGENEKLFF. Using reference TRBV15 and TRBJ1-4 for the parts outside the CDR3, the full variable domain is DAMVIQNPRYQVTQFGKPVTLSCSQTLNHNVMYWYQQKSSQAPKLLFHYYDKDFNNEADTPDNFQSRRPNTSFCFLDIRSPGLGDTAMYLCATKGENEKLFFGSGTQLSVL.

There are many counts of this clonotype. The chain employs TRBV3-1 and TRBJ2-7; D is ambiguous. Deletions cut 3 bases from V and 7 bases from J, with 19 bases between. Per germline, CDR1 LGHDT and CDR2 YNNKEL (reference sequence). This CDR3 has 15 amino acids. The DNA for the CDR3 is TGTGCCAGCAGCCAGACGGATTCAAGTACGGAGGAGCAGTACTTC. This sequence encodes CASSQTDSSTEEQYF.

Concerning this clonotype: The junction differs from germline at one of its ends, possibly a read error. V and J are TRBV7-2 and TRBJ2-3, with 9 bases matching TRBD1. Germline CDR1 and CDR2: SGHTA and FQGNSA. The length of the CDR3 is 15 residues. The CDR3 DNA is TGTGCCACCAGCCGAGGGGACAGGGTAACGGATACGCAGTATTTT. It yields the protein CATSRGDRVTDTQYF.

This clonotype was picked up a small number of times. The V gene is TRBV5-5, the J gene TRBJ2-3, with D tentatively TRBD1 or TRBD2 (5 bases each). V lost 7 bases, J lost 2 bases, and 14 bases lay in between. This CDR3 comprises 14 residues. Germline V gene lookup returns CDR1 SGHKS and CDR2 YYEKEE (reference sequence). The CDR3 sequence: CASGRIGTTDTQYF. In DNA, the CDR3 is TGTGCCAGCGGACGAATAGGGACCACAGATACGCAGTATTTT.

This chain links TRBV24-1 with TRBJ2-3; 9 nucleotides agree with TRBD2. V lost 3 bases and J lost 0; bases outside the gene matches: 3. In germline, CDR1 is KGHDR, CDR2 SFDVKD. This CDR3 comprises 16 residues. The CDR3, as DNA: TGTGCCACCAGTGATCCTAGCGGGGCTAGCACAGATACGCAGTATTTT. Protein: CATSDPSGASTDTQYF.

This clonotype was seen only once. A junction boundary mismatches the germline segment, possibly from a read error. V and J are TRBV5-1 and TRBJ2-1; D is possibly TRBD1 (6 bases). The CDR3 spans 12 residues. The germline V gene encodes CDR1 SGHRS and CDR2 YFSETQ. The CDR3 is CASSTGYNEHFF. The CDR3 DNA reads TGCGCCAGCAGCACAGGGTACAATGAGCATTTCTTC.

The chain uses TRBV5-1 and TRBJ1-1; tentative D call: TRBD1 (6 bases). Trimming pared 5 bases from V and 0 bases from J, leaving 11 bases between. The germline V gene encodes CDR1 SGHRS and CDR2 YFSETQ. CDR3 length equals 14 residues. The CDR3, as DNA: TGCGCCAGCAGAAAGGACAGCATGAACACTGAAGCTTTCTTT. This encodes CASRKDSMNTEAFF.

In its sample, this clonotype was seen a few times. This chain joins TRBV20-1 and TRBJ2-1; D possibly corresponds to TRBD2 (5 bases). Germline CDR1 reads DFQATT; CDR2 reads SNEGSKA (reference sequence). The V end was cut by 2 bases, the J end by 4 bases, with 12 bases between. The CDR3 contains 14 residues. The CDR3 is CSARSAEGYNEQFF. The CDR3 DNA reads TGCAGTGCTAGATCCGCAGAGGGATACAATGAGCAGTTCTTC.

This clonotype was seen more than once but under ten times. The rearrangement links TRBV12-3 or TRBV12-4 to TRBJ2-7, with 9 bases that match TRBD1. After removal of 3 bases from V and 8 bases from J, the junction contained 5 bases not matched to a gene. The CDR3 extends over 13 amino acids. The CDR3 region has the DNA TGTGCCAGCAGTTTGGGACAGGGTTTGCAGCAGTACTTC. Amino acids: CASSLGQGLQQYF.

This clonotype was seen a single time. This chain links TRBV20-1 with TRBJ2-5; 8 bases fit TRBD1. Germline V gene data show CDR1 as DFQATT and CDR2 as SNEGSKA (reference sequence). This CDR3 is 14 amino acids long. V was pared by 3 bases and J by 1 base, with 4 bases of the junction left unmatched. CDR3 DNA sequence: TGCAGTGCTAGGACAGGACAGGGCCAAGAGACCCAGTACTTC. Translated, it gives CSARTGQGQETQYF.

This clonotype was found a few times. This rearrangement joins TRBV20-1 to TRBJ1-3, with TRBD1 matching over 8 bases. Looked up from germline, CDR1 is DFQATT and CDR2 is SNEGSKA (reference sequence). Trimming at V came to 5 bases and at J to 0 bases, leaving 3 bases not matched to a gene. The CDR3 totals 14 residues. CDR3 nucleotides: TGCAGTGCTGAGGACAGGGTCTCTGGAAACACCATATATTTT. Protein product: CSAEDRVSGNTIYF.

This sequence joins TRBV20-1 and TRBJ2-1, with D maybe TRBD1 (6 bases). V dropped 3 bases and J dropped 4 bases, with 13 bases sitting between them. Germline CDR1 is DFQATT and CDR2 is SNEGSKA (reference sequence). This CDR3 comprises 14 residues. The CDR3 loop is CSASGGVAYNEQFF. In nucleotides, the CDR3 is TGCAGTGCTAGTGGGGGCGTGGCGTACAATGAGCAGTTCTTC.

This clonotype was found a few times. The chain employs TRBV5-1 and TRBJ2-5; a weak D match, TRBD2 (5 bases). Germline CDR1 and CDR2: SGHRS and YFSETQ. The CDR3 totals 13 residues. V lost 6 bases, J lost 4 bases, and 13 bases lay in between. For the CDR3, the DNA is TGCGCCAGCACCCCAACTAGTCGAGAGACCCAGTACTTC. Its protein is CASTPTSRETQYF.

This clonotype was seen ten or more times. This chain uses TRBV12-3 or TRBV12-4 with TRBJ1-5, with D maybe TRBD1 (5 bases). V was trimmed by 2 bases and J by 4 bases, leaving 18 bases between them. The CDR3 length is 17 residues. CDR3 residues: CASSLRVGPKLNQPQHF. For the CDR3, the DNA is TGTGCCAGCAGTTTACGGGTGGGGCCGAAATTAAATCAGCCCCAGCATTTT.

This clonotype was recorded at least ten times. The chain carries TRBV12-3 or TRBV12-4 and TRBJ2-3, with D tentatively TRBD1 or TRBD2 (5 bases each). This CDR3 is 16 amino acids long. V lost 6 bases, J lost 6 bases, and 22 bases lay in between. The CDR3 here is CASRASWDPPRDTQYF. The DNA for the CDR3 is TGTGCCAGCAGGGCGAGCTGGGACCCCCCCAGGGATACGCAGTATTTT.

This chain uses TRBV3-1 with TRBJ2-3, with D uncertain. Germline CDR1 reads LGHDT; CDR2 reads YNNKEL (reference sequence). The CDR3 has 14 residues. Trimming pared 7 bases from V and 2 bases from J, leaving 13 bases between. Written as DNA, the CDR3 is TGTGCCAGCAACATGGGCTACCTCACAGATACGCAGTATTTT. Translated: CASNMGYLTDTQYF.

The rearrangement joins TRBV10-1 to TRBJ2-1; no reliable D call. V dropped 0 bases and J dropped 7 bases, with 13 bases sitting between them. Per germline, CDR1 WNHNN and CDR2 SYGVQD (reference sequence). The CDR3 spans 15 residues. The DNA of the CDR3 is TGCGCCAGCAGTGAGTCGATGACTGCAAGGAATGAGCAGTTCTTC. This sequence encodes CASSESMTARNEQFF.

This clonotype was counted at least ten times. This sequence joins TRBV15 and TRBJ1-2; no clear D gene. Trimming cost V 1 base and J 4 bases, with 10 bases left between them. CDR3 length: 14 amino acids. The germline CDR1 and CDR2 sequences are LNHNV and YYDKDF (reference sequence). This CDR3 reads CATSRVGQVYGYTF. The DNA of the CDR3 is TGTGCCACCAGCAGAGTTGGGCAGGTCTATGGCTACACCTTC.

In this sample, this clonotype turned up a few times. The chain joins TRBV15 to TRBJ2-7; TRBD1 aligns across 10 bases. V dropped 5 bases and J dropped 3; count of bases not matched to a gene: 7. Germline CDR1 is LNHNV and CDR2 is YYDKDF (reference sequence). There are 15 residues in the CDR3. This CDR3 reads CATSRSGQGDYEQYF. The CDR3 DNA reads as TGTGCCACCAGCCGCTCCGGACAGGGGGACTACGAGCAGTACTTC.

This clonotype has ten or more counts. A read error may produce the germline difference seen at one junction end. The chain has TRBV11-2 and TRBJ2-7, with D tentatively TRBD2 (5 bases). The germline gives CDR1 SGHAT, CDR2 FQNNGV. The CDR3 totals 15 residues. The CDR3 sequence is CASSLEGRGSYEQYF. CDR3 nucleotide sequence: TGTGCCAGCAGTTTAGAGGGCCGGGGTTCCTACGAGCAGTACTTC.

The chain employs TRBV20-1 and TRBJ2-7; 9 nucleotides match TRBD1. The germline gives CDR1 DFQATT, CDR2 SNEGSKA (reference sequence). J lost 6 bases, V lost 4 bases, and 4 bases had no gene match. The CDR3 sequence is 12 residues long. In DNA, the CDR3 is TGCAGTGCTAACGACAGGGGGGCCGAGCAGTACTTC. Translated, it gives CSANDRGAEQYF.

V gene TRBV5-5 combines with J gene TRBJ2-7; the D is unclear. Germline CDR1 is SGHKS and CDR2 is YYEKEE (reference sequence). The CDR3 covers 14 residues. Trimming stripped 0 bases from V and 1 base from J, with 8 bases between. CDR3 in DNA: TGTGCCAGCAGCTTGGAGCCAGGTTCCTACGAGCAGTACTTC. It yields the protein CASSLEPGSYEQYF.

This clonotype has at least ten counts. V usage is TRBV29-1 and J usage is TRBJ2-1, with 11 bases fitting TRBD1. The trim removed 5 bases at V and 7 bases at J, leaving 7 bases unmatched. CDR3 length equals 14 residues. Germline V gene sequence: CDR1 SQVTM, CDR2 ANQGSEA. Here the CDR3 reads CSVLRGQGGNEQFF. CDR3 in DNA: TGCAGCGTTCTTAGGGGACAGGGGGGGAATGAGCAGTTCTTC.

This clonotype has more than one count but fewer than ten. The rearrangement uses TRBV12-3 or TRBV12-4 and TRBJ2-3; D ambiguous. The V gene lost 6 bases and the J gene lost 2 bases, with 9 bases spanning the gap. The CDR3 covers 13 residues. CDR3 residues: CASRTGYTDTQYF. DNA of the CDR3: TGTGCCAGCAGAACCGGCTACACAGATACGCAGTATTTT.

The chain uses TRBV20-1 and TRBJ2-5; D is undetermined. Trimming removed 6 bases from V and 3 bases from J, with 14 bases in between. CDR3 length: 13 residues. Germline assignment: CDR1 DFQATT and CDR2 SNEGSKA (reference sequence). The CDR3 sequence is CSAADRSKETQYF. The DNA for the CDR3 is TGCAGTGCCGCAGATCGGAGCAAAGAGACCCAGTACTTC.

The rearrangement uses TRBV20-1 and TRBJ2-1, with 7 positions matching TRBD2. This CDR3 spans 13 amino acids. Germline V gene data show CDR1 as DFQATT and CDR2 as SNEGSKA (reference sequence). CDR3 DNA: TGCAGCTGGAAGCGGGACGGTTACAATGAGCAGTTCTTC. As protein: CSWKRDGYNEQFF.